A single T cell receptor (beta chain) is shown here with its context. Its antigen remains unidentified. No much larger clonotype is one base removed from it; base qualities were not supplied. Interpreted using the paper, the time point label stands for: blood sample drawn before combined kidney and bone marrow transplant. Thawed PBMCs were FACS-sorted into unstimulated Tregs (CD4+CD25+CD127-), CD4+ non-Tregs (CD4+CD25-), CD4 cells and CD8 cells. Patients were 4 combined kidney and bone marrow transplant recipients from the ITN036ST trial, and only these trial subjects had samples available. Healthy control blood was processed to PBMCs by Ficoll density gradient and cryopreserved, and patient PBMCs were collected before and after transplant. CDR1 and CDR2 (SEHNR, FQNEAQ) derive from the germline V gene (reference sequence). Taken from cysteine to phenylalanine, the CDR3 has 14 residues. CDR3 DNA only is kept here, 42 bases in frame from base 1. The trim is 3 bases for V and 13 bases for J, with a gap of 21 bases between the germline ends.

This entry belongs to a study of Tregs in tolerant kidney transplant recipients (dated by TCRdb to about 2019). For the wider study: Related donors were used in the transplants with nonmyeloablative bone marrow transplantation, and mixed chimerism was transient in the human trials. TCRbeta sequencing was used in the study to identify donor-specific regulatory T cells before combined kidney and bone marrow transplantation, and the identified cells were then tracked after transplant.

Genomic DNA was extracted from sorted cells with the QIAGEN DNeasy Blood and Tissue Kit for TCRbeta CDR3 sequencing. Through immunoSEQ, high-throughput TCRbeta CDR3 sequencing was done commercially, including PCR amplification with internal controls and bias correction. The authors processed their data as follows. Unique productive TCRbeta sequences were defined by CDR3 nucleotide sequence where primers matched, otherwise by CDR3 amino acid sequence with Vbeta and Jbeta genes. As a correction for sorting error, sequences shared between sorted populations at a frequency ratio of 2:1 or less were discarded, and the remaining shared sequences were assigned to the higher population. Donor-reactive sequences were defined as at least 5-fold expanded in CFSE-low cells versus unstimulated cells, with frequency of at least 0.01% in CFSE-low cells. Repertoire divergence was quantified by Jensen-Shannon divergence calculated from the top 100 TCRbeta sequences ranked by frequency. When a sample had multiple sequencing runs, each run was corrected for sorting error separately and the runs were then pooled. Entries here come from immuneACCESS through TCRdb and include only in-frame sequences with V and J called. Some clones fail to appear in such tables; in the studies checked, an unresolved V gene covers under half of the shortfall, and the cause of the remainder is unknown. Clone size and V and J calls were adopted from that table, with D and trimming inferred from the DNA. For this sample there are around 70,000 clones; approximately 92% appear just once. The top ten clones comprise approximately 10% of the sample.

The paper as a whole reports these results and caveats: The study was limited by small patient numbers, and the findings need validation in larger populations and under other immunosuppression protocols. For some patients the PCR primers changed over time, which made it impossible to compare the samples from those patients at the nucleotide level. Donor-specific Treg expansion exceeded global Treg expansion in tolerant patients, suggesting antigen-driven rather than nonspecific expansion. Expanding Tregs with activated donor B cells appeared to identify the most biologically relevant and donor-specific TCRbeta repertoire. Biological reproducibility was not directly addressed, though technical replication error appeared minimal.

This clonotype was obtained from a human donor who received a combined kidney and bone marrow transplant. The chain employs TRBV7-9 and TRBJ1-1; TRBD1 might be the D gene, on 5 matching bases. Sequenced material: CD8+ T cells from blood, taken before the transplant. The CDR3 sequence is CASSLGVYGEGGFF. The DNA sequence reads TGTGCCAGCAGCTTGGGGGTTTATGGGGAGGGAGGTTTCTTT.